Reported below is one T cell receptor beta chain. What it binds is not known. The sample is drawn from a study of long-term antiretroviral therapy in people with HIV. Study-level points and caveats: Therapy changes, viral resistance and ART adherence were not documented in the available data. Clonal expansions arising prior to ART prevailed in the repertoire at every time point.

This was the immunoSEQ v3.0 assay at survey level. Clones were read by immunoSEQ multiplex PCR, and TCRdb kept only the in-frame ones, dropping some. The data show 20,000 to 25,000 clones, with approximately 79% seen just once and 9.5% to 15% held by the top ten. All donors provided no fewer than one pre-ART and no fewer than two post-ART PBMC samples. V was trimmed by 4 bases and J by 6 bases, leaving 9 bases between them. The CDR3 is 13 residues long. Germline V gives CDR1 MNHEY, CDR2 SMNVEV (reference sequence). The receptor was derived from a woman aged 40 to 50 with HIV. The sequenced sample was unsorted PBMCs, obtained around 1.7 years before starting antiretroviral therapy. The V and J genes are TRBV27 and TRBJ2-2, with D tentatively TRBD1 (6 bases). For the CDR3, the DNA is TGTGCCAGCAGTTCCTACAGGGCCGGGGAGCTGTTTTTT. It yields the protein CASSSYRAGELFF.